One and the same sample provided the 2 T cell receptor beta chains below, sequenced in a study of graft-versus-host responses after intestinal transplantation. Repertoires were generated with immunoSEQ multiplex PCR, while TCRdb's copy carries only in-frame clones and drops some. The table has 85,000 to 90,000 clones, less than 90% seen once. Antigen specificity for these receptors is unknown. Material: unstimulated CD8+ T cells sorted from spleen or lymph node cells, obtained before intestinal transplant. These receptors were collected from a human donor who received an intestinal transplant.

The sample holds a few counts of this clone. V usage is TRBV30 and J usage is TRBJ2-2; D gene unclear. The CDR3 is 13 amino acids. Germline loops: CDR1 GTSNPN, CDR2 SVGIG (reference sequence). V lost 3 bases, J lost 5 bases, and 10 bases lay in between. The CDR3: CAWSPGGTGELFF. The CDR3 DNA sequence: TGTGCCTGGAGCCCGGGTGGGACCGGGGAGCTGTTTTTT. Filled out from reference TRBV30 and TRBJ2-2, the complete variable domain reads SQTIHQWPATLVQPVGSPLSLECTVEGTSNPNLYWYRQAAGRGLQLLFYSVGIGQISSEVPQNLSASRPQDRQFILSSKKLLLSDSGFYLCAWSPGGTGELFFGEGSRLTVL.

The V call is TRBV10-3, the J call TRBJ2-5; D is uncertain. The J call is in doubt because the DNA end fits TRBJ2-7 better. Germline-derived CDR1 and CDR2 are ENHRY and SYGVKD. The CDR3 spans 13 residues. CDR3 amino acids: CAISADLSYEQYF. The CDR3 DNA reads as TGTGCCATCAGTGCAGACCTTTCCTACGAGCAGTACTTC.